This TCR beta chain was captured by sequencing in a study of T cell clonotyping in hematopoietic cell transplantation. Profiled with immunoSEQ multiplex PCR; TCRdb holds only in-frame clones, not every one. The data contain around 5,000 clones, 25% to 35% of them singletons. Time point denoted: recipient sample about 28 days before transplant, after cytoreduction. The sequence derives from a man aged 50 to 59 with myelofibrosis. Some clones in this sample may be carry-over from other donors' samples. The starting material was peripheral blood mononuclear cells, obtained before stem cell transplant.

The CDR3: CASKERRIQETQYF. The DNA of the CDR3 is TGTGCCAGCAAAGAACGGAGGATACAAGAGACCCAGTACTTC. This chain joins TRBV2 and TRBJ2-5, with D possibly being TRBD2 (5 bases). The CDR3 runs to 14 residues. Germline CDR1 SNHLY, CDR2 FYNNEI. V lost 7 bases and J 2 bases, leaving 14 bases between the germline ends.